This T cell receptor beta chain was sequenced in a study of T cells in Graves' hyperthyroidism and ophthalmopathy. Overall study: The initial diagnosis was the point when peripheral blood was collected, ahead of any treatment.

The germline V gene has CDR1 KGHSH and CDR2 LQKENI. The ends lost 6 bases at V and 8 bases at J; junction bases unmatched: 9. The CDR3 runs to 14 residues. Preceding any ophthalmopathy symptoms, the blood sample dates from first hyperthyroidism diagnosis. Study-wide points: In validation, the model predicted ophthalmopathy. These predictions came a median around 5.9 months before onset.

Amplification targeted TCR beta CDR3 regions from RNA transcripts. The HTBI set primed first-round TCR CDR3 RT-PCR. TCRdb ran MiXCR on the multiplex PCR reads and lists one entry per CDR3 protein. The sample lists about 360,000 distinct CDR3 sequences; roughly 13% were seen once. As to this clonotype: Its antigen remains unknown.

The sequence was collected from a man aged 30 to 45 with Graves' hyperthyroidism that later progressed to Graves' ophthalmopathy. The chain has TRBV18 and TRBJ2-1, with 8 nucleotides matching TRBD2. Sequencing was carried out using blood. The DNA of the CDR3 is TGTGCCAGCTCTACTTATAGCGGGGAATATGAGCAGTTCTTC. Amino acid sequence: CASSTYSGEYEQFF.